Sequencing of this T cell receptor (beta chain) was carried out in a study of cytomegalovirus exposure and HLA in healthy donors. Study-wide results and caveats: TCR beta V segments were, for the most part, productive about 87% or about 30% of the time in an earlier analysis.

60 Vbeta and 13 Jbeta primers were used in PCR. Here immunoSEQ multiplex PCR was the method, and the copy in TCRdb shows in-frame clones only, minus some. The repertoire holds under 200,000 clones, with 70% to 80% as singletons. Concerning this clone: Its antigen remains unidentified.

The germline V gene encodes CDR1 SGHRS and CDR2 YFSETQ. V lost 4 bases and J lost 8; bases outside the gene matches: 10. This CDR3 region has 17 residues. This receptor was identified in a woman between 45 and 60 years old in good health and CMV-seronegative. This chain joins TRBV5-1 and TRBJ2-1; TRBD2 matches at 15 bases. Sequencing used PBMCs. The CDR3 loop reads CASSHEGLAGGIDEQFF. DNA for the CDR3: TGCGCCAGCAGCCACGAGGGACTAGCGGGGGGTATCGATGAGCAGTTCTTC.